This TCR beta chain came from a study of CXCR3-negative and CXCR3-positive naive CD8 T cells. For the study at large: Per library, roughly 1.6 +/- 0.3 million reads; roughly 150 million TRB reads overall. Regarding the study as a whole: Memory cells showed distinct TRBV-TRBJ patterns, while the two naive subsets matched. CXCR3-positive naive cells had TRB CDR3s that were more hydrophobic than CXCR3-negative naive cells had.

Naive cells were sorted as CD45RO-, CCR7+, CD27+ and CD95-. The TRB cDNA libraries were prepared by 5' RACE with UMI labels. After re-calling the 5' RACE reads, TCRdb lists one entry per CDR3 protein, DNA absent. Its table lists 150,000 to 170,000 distinct CDR3 sequences. A remark on this clonotype: Its target is unknown.

The CDR3 runs to 15 residues. V and J are TRBV23-1 and TRBJ2-3; lacking DNA, the TRBD2 call made by TCRdb goes unchecked. TRBV23-1 qualifies as an ORF whose function is uncertain. The sequence came from a human donor in good health. Some clones in this sample may be carry-over from other donors' samples. The specimen was naive CXCR3+ CD8+ T cells from blood. Specified subset: CD45RO-CCR7+CD27+CD95- naive CD8+ T cells expressing CXCR3 (TNR3+). The CDR3 loop is CASSPYQRDPDTQYF.